The 2 T cell receptor beta chains reported below all come from one sample, sequenced in a study of regulatory T cells in long-lasting Graves disease. Time point in this sample: persistent/refractory GD, antithyroid drugs over 5 years with positive TRAb. With RNA extracted from PBMCs as input, the TCR library was made. With iRepertoire HTBI primers and Arm-PCR of CDR3 regions, TCR beta libraries were built. In TCRdb, the multiplex PCR reads were re-called with MiXCR into one record per CDR3 protein. The profile covers approximately 500,000 distinct CDR3 sequences, with 20% to 25% appearing a single time and roughly 7% taken by the ten largest. This material consisted of peripheral blood mononuclear cells (PBMCs), taken when the disease was refractory, from a patient treated with antithyroid drugs. These receptors came from a female donor with Graves disease.

The chain uses TRBV7-9 and TRBJ1-1; D is undetermined. This CDR3 spans 14 amino acids. Germline-derived CDR1 and CDR2 are SEHNR and FQNEAQ (reference sequence). V was cut by 7 bases and J by 6 bases, with 18 bases left in between. The CDR3 sequence: CASTLRGKGSEAFF. CDR3 bases: TGTGCCAGCACCCTTCGCGGCAAGGGTTCTGAAGCTTTCTTT.

This clonotype has just a few counts. J is TRBJ2-7 and V is TRBV4-1; D is undetermined. This CDR3 spans 13 amino acids. V was trimmed by 3 bases and J by 6 bases, leaving 12 bases between them. Per germline, CDR1 MGHRA and CDR2 YSYEKL. CDR3 in amino acids: CASSQLPIGEQYF. The CDR3 nucleotides are TGCGCCAGCAGCCAGTTACCCATCGGCGAGCAGTACTTC.